Below are 25 T cell receptor beta chains sequenced from a single sample in a study of blood T cell repertoires in COVID-19. Sequencing used immunoSEQ multiplex PCR; TCRdb keeps in-frame clones, though not all of them. The table lists some 200,000 clones, more than 75% of them singletons. The sequenced sample was peripheral blood. The receptors come from a man in his forties with active or convalescent COVID-19.

The chain couples TRBV3-1 (or the pseudogene TRBV3-2) to TRBJ1-2; tentatively, D is TRBD1 (6 bases). The V and J ends lost 4 bases and 7 bases respectively, with 13 bases between them. Germline V gene lookup returns CDR1 LGHDT and CDR2 YNNKEL (reference sequence). The CDR3 extends over 13 amino acids. The CDR3 region is CASSLGTPSGYTF. CDR3 nucleotides: TGTGCCAGCAGCCTTGGGACACCGAGTGGCTACACCTTC.

This clone was seen only a few times. The J gene is TRBJ2-2, the V gene TRBV7-9, with a possible D match to TRBD1 (6 bases). The germline V gene has CDR1 SEHNR and CDR2 FQNEAQ (reference sequence). This CDR3 contains 14 residues. V was clipped by 3 bases and J by 4 bases, with 9 bases between them. The CDR3 nucleotides are TGTGCCAGCAGCTTGGCCAGGGGCACCGGGGAGCTGTTTTTT. This encodes CASSLARGTGELFF.

V and J are TRBV28 and TRBJ2-7; 7 bases are a match to TRBD1. The V segment lost 5 bases and the J segment 0 bases; nucleotides outside the gene matches: 7. The CDR3 covers 15 residues. Germline CDR1 is MDHEN and CDR2 is SYDVKM. In DNA, the CDR3 is TGTGCCAGCAGTCGGTGGGCAGGGGGCTCCTACGAGCAGTACTTC. Residues: CASSRWAGGSYEQYF.

The CDR3 region has the DNA TGTGCCAGCAGCTTGGGGTCTAGCGGAGGCCAAGAGACCCAGTACTTC. It yields the protein CASSLGSSGGQETQYF. The chain employs TRBV5-5 and TRBJ2-5; TRBD2 matches 7 bases. CDR1 and CDR2 from the germline V gene are SGHKS and YYEKEE (reference sequence). The CDR3 has 16 residues. The ends lost 0 bases at V and 1 base at J; junction bases unmatched: 6. The variable domain in full, with the rest retrieved from reference TRBV5-5 and TRBJ2-5, is DAGVTQSPTHLIKTRGQQVTLRCSPISGHKSVSWYQQVLGQGPQFIFQYYEKEERGRGNFPDRFSARQFPNYSSELNVNALLLGDSALYLCASSLGSSGGQETQYFGPGTRLLVL.

CDR3 sequence: CASSPTSVSYNEQFF. As DNA, the CDR3 is TGTGCCAGCAGCCCTACTAGCGTCTCCTACAATGAGCAGTTCTTC. This chain joins TRBV7-9 and TRBJ2-1, with 7 bases matching TRBD2. The germline CDR1 and CDR2 sequences are SEHNR and FQNEAQ (reference sequence). The CDR3 is made up of 15 amino acids. V trimming: 5 bases; J trimming: 0 bases; junction bases outside the gene matches: 4.

This clone was observed many times. CDR3 protein: CASSETDLNEKLFF. For the CDR3, the DNA is TGTGCCAGCAGTGAGACTGACCTCAATGAAAAACTGTTTTTT. This chain connects TRBV6-1 to TRBJ1-4, with no clear D. The germline V gene has CDR1 MNHNS and CDR2 SASEGT. The CDR3 is 14 residues long. V shed 3 bases and J shed 5 bases, with 10 bases lying between them.

The chain employs TRBV27 and TRBJ2-1, with 10 positions matching TRBD2. Looked up from germline, CDR1 is MNHEY and CDR2 is SMNVEV (reference sequence). This CDR3 is 17 amino acids long. V was pared by 5 bases and J by 5 bases, with 12 bases of the junction left unmatched. CDR3 DNA sequence: TGTGCCAGCAGTCCCTTGGGGGTAGCGGGGGGCGACAATGAGCAGTTCTTC. This encodes CASSPLGVAGGDNEQFF.

The rearrangement links TRBV11-1 to TRBJ1-1; unclear D gene. The V gene's germline CDR1 is SGHAT and CDR2 FQDESV (reference sequence). CDR3 length: 11 amino acids. Trimming took 5 bases from V and 7 from J, leaving 8 bases between them. CDR3 region: CASSRGDEAFF. The DNA for the CDR3 is TGTGCCAGCAGCCGAGGCGATGAAGCTTTCTTT.

The gene calls are TRBV10-3 and TRBJ1-5; possible D gene TRBD1, 6 bases. Deletions cut 2 bases from V and 6 bases from J, with 14 bases between. CDR1 and CDR2 from the germline V gene are ENHRY and SYGVKD. The CDR3 totals 15 residues. The CDR3 is CAISEVPTGSQPQHF. The CDR3 DNA follows: TGTGCCATCAGTGAGGTGCCAACAGGGTCTCAGCCCCAGCATTTT.

This CDR3 reads CASSLGQGVDTIYF. Here the CDR3 DNA reads TGTGCCAGCAGCCTGGGACAGGGCGTCGACACCATATATTTT. This chain uses TRBV25-1 with TRBJ1-3, with 9 positions matching TRBD1. Germline trimming cut 6 bases from V and 8 bases from J; bases unmatched to any gene: 8. CDR3 size: 14 residues. From germline, CDR1 is MGHDK and CDR2 SYGVNS.

This rearrangement joins TRBV7-2 to TRBJ1-6, with 7 bases aligning to TRBD1. With V trimmed by 2 bases and J by 7 bases, 11 bases remained unmatched. The CDR3 spans 17 residues. The germline V gene encodes CDR1 SGHTA and CDR2 FQGNSA. CDR3 coding DNA: TGTGCCAGCAGCTTACCGCTACAGGGGCCAGGAAATTCACCCCTCCACTTT. This encodes CASSLPLQGPGNSPLHF. Together with reference TRBV7-2 and TRBJ1-6, the CDR3 gives the full variable domain: GAGVSQSPSNKVTEKGKDVELRCDPISGHTALYWYRQSLGQGLEFLIYFQGNSAPDKSGLPSDRFSAERTGGSVSTLTIQRTQQEDSAVYLCASSLPLQGPGNSPLHFGNGTRLTVT.

V gene TRBV29-1 combines with J gene TRBJ1-4; the match to TRBD1 covers 7 bases. Germline V lookup: CDR1 SQVTM, CDR2 ANQGSEA. The ends lost 5 bases at V and 5 bases at J; junction bases unmatched: 11. The CDR3 runs to 15 residues. The CDR3 bases are TGCAGCGTTCACCTCGCGTTACAGGGGAATGAAAAACTGTTTTTT. Encoded protein: CSVHLALQGNEKLFF.

There are a few counts of this clone. Distinct nucleotide sequences in the sample also encode this CDR3. The chain combines TRBV19 with TRBJ2-2, with 10 bases matching TRBD2. CDR1 is LNHDA and CDR2 is SQIVND in the germline V gene (reference sequence). V shed 5 bases and J 4 bases; nucleotides not matched to a gene: 4. The CDR3 length is 15 residues. In DNA form, the CDR3 reads TGTGCCAGTAGTCCTTCTAGCGGGGGCACCGGGGAGCTGTTTTTT. It is translated as CASSPSSGGTGELFF.

V and J are TRBV12-3 or TRBV12-4 and TRBJ2-5; 9 bases are shared with TRBD1. The V and J ends lost 8 bases and 0 bases, in that order; junction bases with no gene match: 1. The CDR3 runs 13 residues. For the CDR3, the DNA is TGTGCCAGCGGACAGGGGTACCAAGAGACCCAGTACTTC. Its translation: CASGQGYQETQYF.

DNA of the CDR3: TGTGCCATCAGACAGGGTACGGGTTTAGGGCAAATTTCTGGGGCCAACGTCCTGACTTTC. Its protein is CAIRQGTGLGQISGANVLTF. This rearrangement joins TRBV10-3 to TRBJ2-6, with a weak D call TRBD1 (6 bases). Germline CDR1 reads ENHRY; CDR2 reads SYGVKD. The V and J ends lost 6 bases and 1 base respectively, with 25 bases between them. CDR3 length: 20 residues.

The chain links TRBV2 to TRBJ1-1, with TRBD1 as a possible D gene (5 bases). V lost 7 bases to trimming and J lost 1 base, with 16 bases between them. Germline V gene lookup returns CDR1 SNHLY and CDR2 FYNNEI. The CDR3 is 15 amino acids. CDR3 protein: CASNAPQGGNTEAFF. CDR3 sequence (DNA): TGTGCCAGCAACGCCCCCCAGGGCGGGAACACTGAAGCTTTCTTT.

This rearrangement joins TRBV4-2 to TRBJ2-3, with 11 nucleotides matching TRBD2. Trimming removed 1 base from V and 2 bases from J; junction bases left unmatched: 2. Germline CDR1 is LGHNA and CDR2 is YNFKEQ. This CDR3 comprises 16 residues. CDR3 DNA sequence: TGTGCCAGCAGCCAAGTGACTAGCGGGGTCACAGATACGCAGTATTTT. This translates into CASSQVTSGVTDTQYF.

This clone has just one count. The gene calls are TRBV6-5 and TRBJ1-1; possibly TRBD1 for D (5 bases). With 6 bases removed from V and 11 bases from J, the gap between germline ends came to 13 bases. Germline CDR1 MNHEY, CDR2 SVGAGI. CDR3 length: 11 amino acids. The CDR3 is CASRRQGRAFF. The CDR3 bases are TGTGCCAGCAGGCGCCAGGGCAGGGCTTTCTTT.

V and J are TRBV24-1 and TRBJ1-1; tentative D call: TRBD1 (5 bases). The CDR3 is made up of 13 amino acids. With 5 bases removed from V and 4 bases from J, the gap between germline ends came to 10 bases. Germline lookup yields CDR1 KGHDR and CDR2 SFDVKD. CDR3 DNA sequence: TGTGCCACCAGTGCACTCGGGGGCACTGAAGCTTTCTTT. Protein sequence: CATSALGGTEAFF.

The rearrangement uses TRBV5-4 and TRBJ2-1; D ambiguous. CDR3 length: 11 amino acids. In germline, CDR1 is SGHNT, CDR2 YYREEE (reference sequence). V shed 0 bases and J shed 10 bases, with 5 bases lying between them. DNA for the CDR3: TGTGCCAGCAGCTTGGAGAGGGAGCAGTTCTTC. It translates to CASSLEREQFF.

V gene TRBV14 combines with J gene TRBJ2-1; unclear D gene. V was trimmed by 3 bases and J by 9 bases, leaving 15 bases between them. The CDR3 is 14 amino acids. Per the germline V gene, CDR1 is SGHDN and CDR2 is FVKESK. The CDR3 nucleotides read TGTGCCAGCAGCCAGCTAGGTTGGTCTAGTGAGCAGTTCTTC. This translates into CASSQLGWSSEQFF.

The J gene is TRBJ1-6, the V gene TRBV19; D not resolved. CDR1 LNHDA and CDR2 SQIVND come from the germline V gene (reference sequence). The CDR3 extends over 14 amino acids. The V end was cut by 0 bases, the J end by 7 bases, with 7 bases between. The CDR3 DNA follows: TGTGCCAGTAGTATAGAACAGACCAATTCACCCCTCCACTTT. Encoded protein: CASSIEQTNSPLHF.

The chain joins TRBV6-2 or TRBV6-3 to TRBJ2-7, with 13 bases matching TRBD2. The CDR3 spans 16 residues. Germline assignment: CDR1 MNHEY and CDR2 SVGEGT. Trimming removed 2 bases from V and 2 bases from J; junction bases left unmatched: 3. The CDR3 spells CASSYAGTSGAYEQYF. The CDR3 nucleotides are TGTGCCAGCAGTTACGCAGGGACTAGCGGGGCCTACGAGCAGTACTTC.

The chain combines TRBV12-3 or TRBV12-4 with TRBJ1-1; D might be TRBD1 (6 bases). The CDR3 spans 11 residues. With 8 bases removed from V and 5 bases from J, the gap between germline ends came to 9 bases. The CDR3 sequence is CASGQKTEAFF. The CDR3 DNA follows: TGTGCCAGCGGACAGAAGACTGAAGCTTTCTTT.

The chain links TRBV19 to TRBJ1-5; D is uncertain. The CDR3 has 12 amino acids. The germline V and J ends were trimmed by 6 bases and 5 bases, with 8 bases remaining between them. CDR1 and CDR2 from the germline V gene are LNHDA and SQIVND (reference sequence). CDR3 bases: TGTGCCAGTAGAACGGGTTATCAGCCCCAGCATTTT. It yields the protein CASRTGYQPQHF.